The 30 T cell receptor beta chains below come from one sample, sequenced in a study of T cells after yellow fever vaccination. TCRdb re-derived calls from the 5' RACE reads in MiXCR, one entry per CDR3 protein. The sample lists 300,000 to 450,000 distinct CDR3 sequences, 6.2% occurring once. The specimen comprised PBMCs, sampled 5 days after the yellow fever booster vaccination. The source of these receptors is a man younger than 40 who received the YFV17D yellow fever vaccine.

This clonotype has at least ten counts. The chain joins TRBV29-1 to TRBJ2-5; TRBD1 matches 9 bases. The trim removed 0 bases at V and 5 bases at J, leaving 10 bases unmatched. The germline V gene has CDR1 SQVTM and CDR2 ANQGSEA. This CDR3 has 16 residues. The CDR3 DNA follows: TGCAGCGTTGAAGAAGGACAGGGGCCGGATGGGGAGACCCAGTACTTC. This translates into CSVEEGQGPDGETQYF. Full variable domain (rest looked up from reference TRBV29-1 and TRBJ2-5): SAVISQKPSRDICQRGTSLTIQCQVDSQVTMMFWYRQQPGQSLTLIATANQGSEATYESGFVIDKFPISRPNLTFSTLTVSNMSPEDSSIYLCSVEEGQGPDGETQYFGPGTRLLVL.

This clonotype came up many times. The V gene is TRBV5-1, the J gene TRBJ2-3; D is unclear. Germline CDR1 SGHRS, CDR2 YFSETQ. There are 15 residues in the CDR3. V shed 0 bases and J shed 4 bases, with 12 bases lying between them. CDR3 bases: TGCGCCAGCAGCTTGGCCACGGTAGCCGCAGATACGCAGTATTTT. This sequence encodes CASSLATVAADTQYF.

This clonotype was detected many times. CDR3 nucleotides: TGCGCCAGCACGGGCAGGCTAAGCTCCTACGAGCAGTACTTC. Protein sequence: CASTGRLSSYEQYF. The chain uses TRBV10-1 and TRBJ2-7; D is ambiguous. Trimming removed 7 bases at V and 0 bases at J, with 13 bases between. The CDR3 covers 14 residues. Looked up from germline, CDR1 is WNHNN and CDR2 is SYGVQD (reference sequence).

The chain uses TRBV28 and TRBJ1-1; D remains unclear. The CDR3 totals 13 residues. V was clipped by 3 bases and J by 6 bases, with 11 bases between them. Looked up from germline, CDR1 is MDHEN and CDR2 is SYDVKM. In DNA, the CDR3 is TGTGCCAGCAGTTTTGGGCTTTGGGCTGAAGCTTTCTTT. It is translated as CASSFGLWAEAFF.

The chain links TRBV5-1 to TRBJ1-5; D is unresolved. Germline lookup yields CDR1 SGHRS and CDR2 YFSETQ. Between the trimmed V and J ends, which lost 4 bases and 5 bases, there was a span of 10 bases. This CDR3 has 13 amino acids. The CDR3 is CASSTEVDQPQHF. Written as DNA, the CDR3 is TGCGCCAGCAGCACCGAGGTGGATCAGCCCCAGCATTTT.

The gene calls are TRBV7-9 and TRBJ1-2; 10 bases agree with TRBD1. The junction had 14 bases not matched to a gene; V was cut back by 6 bases and J by 10 bases. CDR1 and CDR2 from the germline V gene are SEHNR and FQNEAQ (reference sequence). The CDR3 contains 15 residues. The CDR3 DNA sequence: TGTGCCAGCAGTAGGACAGGGGGGGCGTATTTTTACTACACCTTC. This gives the protein CASSRTGGAYFYYTF.

This clonotype has ten or more counts. This chain links TRBV30 with TRBJ2-2; possibly TRBD2 for D (6 bases). The V gene lost 3 bases and the J gene lost 4 bases, with 9 bases spanning the gap. The V gene's germline CDR1 is GTSNPN and CDR2 SVGIG (reference sequence). CDR3 length equals 13 residues. The CDR3 protein is CAWRAGGTGELFF. CDR3 DNA: TGTGCCTGGAGGGCCGGGGGCACCGGGGAGCTGTTTTTT. Looking up the rest from reference TRBV30 and TRBJ2-2 gives the full variable domain: SQTIHQWPATLVQPVGSPLSLECTVEGTSNPNLYWYRQAAGRGLQLLFYSVGIGQISSEVPQNLSASRPQDRQFILSSKKLLLSDSGFYLCAWRAGGTGELFFGEGSRLTVL.

V usage is TRBV11-2 and J usage is TRBJ2-7; D ambiguous. Trimming cost V 5 bases and J 3 bases, with 8 bases left between them. The CDR3 runs to 12 residues. Germline CDR1 reads SGHAT; CDR2 reads FQNNGV. The CDR3 here is CASSPILYEQYF. In nucleotides, the CDR3 is TGTGCCAGCAGCCCTATCCTCTACGAGCAGTACTTC.

The J gene is TRBJ2-4, the V gene TRBV6-5, with D hard to call. The length of the CDR3 is 14 residues. The V and J ends lost 2 bases and 1 base respectively, with 6 bases between them. Germline CDR1 and CDR2: MNHEY and SVGAGI. The CDR3, as DNA: TGTGCCAGCAGTTACGATGCGGCCAAAAACATTCAGTACTTC. This gives the protein CASSYDAAKNIQYF.

Concerning this clonotype: A single base separates this from a much larger clone, so it may be a read error. The chain links TRBV6-6 to TRBJ2-1; possible D gene TRBD1, 5 bases. The CDR3 length is 12 residues. From germline, CDR1 is MNHNY and CDR2 SVGAGI (reference sequence). The CDR3 DNA reads as TGTGCCAGCAGCCAAGACAGCAATGAGCATTTCTTC. Encoded protein: CASSQDSNEHFF.

In its sample, this clonotype was seen a few times. The rearrangement joins TRBV3-1 to TRBJ1-2, with D tentatively TRBD1 (5 bases). V lost 4 bases and J 9 bases, leaving 12 bases between the germline ends. The CDR3 has 12 amino acids. Germline V gene data show CDR1 as LGHDT and CDR2 as YNNKEL (reference sequence). The chain's CDR3 is CASSLPGNRYTF. CDR3 DNA sequence: TGTGCCAGCAGCCTCCCAGGGAATCGCTACACCTTC.

The chain carries TRBV28 and TRBJ2-5; D call uncertain. Trimming took off 6 bases at V and 1 base at J, with 15 bases between the two ends. This CDR3 is built from 15 residues. From germline, CDR1 is MDHEN and CDR2 SYDVKM. CDR3 bases: TGTGCCAGCAGGACCCCTGGACGGATCCAAGAGACCCAGTACTTC. Translating it yields CASRTPGRIQETQYF.

In this sample, this clonotype turned up many times. The rearrangement links TRBV10-2 to TRBJ2-1; the match to TRBD2 covers 9 bases. Germline assignment: CDR1 WSHSY and CDR2 SAAADI. The V segment lost 6 bases and the J segment 2 bases; nucleotides outside the gene matches: 5. The CDR3 length is 15 residues. CDR3: CASRATSGPYNEQFF. In DNA, the CDR3 is TGCGCCAGCAGAGCAACTAGCGGGCCCTACAATGAGCAGTTCTTC.

This clonotype was counted a few times. The chain carries TRBV18 and TRBJ2-5; weak D call: TRBD2 (6 bases). In germline, CDR1 is KGHSH, CDR2 LQKENI. The CDR3 is 13 residues long. Deletions cut 3 bases from V and 5 bases from J, with 10 bases between. The DNA of the CDR3 is TGTGCCAGCTCACCGCTAGCGTTGGAGACCCAGTACTTC. This gives the protein CASSPLALETQYF.

This chain joins TRBV7-6 and TRBJ2-2; D is possibly TRBD1 or TRBD2 (6 bases each). CDR1 is SGHVS, CDR2 FNYEAQ, per germline. V lost 11 bases, J lost 1 base, and 8 bases lay in between. The CDR3 totals 12 residues. CDR3 DNA sequence: TGTGCCGGAGGGGGGAACACCGGGGAGCTGTTTTTT. Translated, it gives CAGGGNTGELFF.

The genes are TRBV7-9 and TRBJ1-4, with D possibly being TRBD1 (5 bases). The CDR3 sequence is 13 residues long. Looked up from germline, CDR1 is SEHNR and CDR2 is FQNEAQ (reference sequence). The V and J ends lost 5 bases and 7 bases respectively, with 11 bases between them. CDR3 amino acids: CASSGDATEKLFF. In DNA form, the CDR3 reads TGTGCCAGCAGCGGGGACGCCACTGAAAAACTGTTTTTT.

This clonotype was detected only a few times. This chain connects TRBV28 to TRBJ2-3, with 8 nucleotides matching TRBD2. Germline V gene data show CDR1 as MDHEN and CDR2 as SYDVKM. The CDR3 spans 18 residues. Trimming at V came to 4 bases and at J to 5 bases, leaving 17 bases not matched to a gene. In DNA form, the CDR3 reads TGTGCCAGCAGTTCGTTACCCCTGTCAGGAAGCGGGGGAGATACGCAGTATTTT. Translating it yields CASSSLPLSGSGGDTQYF. The full variable domain, its missing parts supplied by reference TRBV28 and TRBJ2-3, is DVKVTQSSRYLVKRTGEKVFLECVQDMDHENMFWYRQDPGLGLRLIYFSYDVKMKEKGDIPEGYSVSREKKERFSLILESASTNQTSMYLCASSSLPLSGSGGDTQYFGPGTRLTVL.

The chain combines TRBV7-2 with TRBJ2-3; D ambiguous. Per the germline V gene, CDR1 is SGHTA and CDR2 is FQGNSA. V lost 7 bases to trimming and J lost 7 bases, with 15 bases between them. This CDR3 is built from 13 residues. Written as DNA, the CDR3 is TGTGCCAGCACCAAAACCGGACCATATACGCAGTATTTT. Translated, it gives CASTKTGPYTQYF. The full variable domain, with the rest looked up from reference TRBV7-2 and TRBJ2-3, is GAGVSQSPSNKVTEKGKDVELRCDPISGHTALYWYRQSLGQGLEFLIYFQGNSAPDKSGLPSDRFSAERTGGSVSTLTIQRTQQEDSAVYLCASTKTGPYTQYFGPGTRLTVL.

This clonotype showed up just a few times. The chain couples TRBV23-1 to TRBJ2-6; D might be TRBD1 (6 bases). TRBV23-1 is designated an ORF whose function remains uncertain. The CDR3 spans 15 residues. The V end lost 7 bases, the J end lost 3 bases, and 13 bases lay between the germline ends. The CDR3 sequence is CASIKGVDGANVLTF. For the CDR3, the DNA is TGCGCCAGCATCAAGGGGGTGGATGGGGCCAACGTCCTGACTTTC.

This clonotype showed up many times. The chain recombines TRBV6-5 with TRBJ2-7; D might be TRBD1 (6 bases). V lost 6 bases and J 5 bases, leaving 11 bases between the germline ends. This CDR3 comprises 12 residues. The germline gives CDR1 MNHEY, CDR2 SVGAGI. CDR3 protein: CASSGWGHEQYF. CDR3 coding DNA: TGTGCCAGCAGCGGATGGGGGCACGAGCAGTACTTC.

This clonotype was counted between two and nine times. The rearrangement joins TRBV15 to TRBJ2-3; D unresolved. V lost 0 bases, J lost 5 bases, and 12 bases lay in between. Germline values: CDR1 LNHNV, CDR2 YYDKDF (reference sequence). This CDR3 is built from 15 residues. The CDR3 here is CATSRDTGRGDTQYF. Here the CDR3 DNA reads TGTGCCACCAGCAGAGATACGGGTCGTGGAGATACGCAGTATTTT.

This chain joins TRBV12-3 or TRBV12-4 and TRBJ2-1; TRBD1 might be the D (6 bases). The CDR3 length is 12 residues. Trimming took 7 bases from V and 6 from J, leaving 10 bases between them. CDR3 coding DNA: TGTGCCAGCACCGAAGGGGGCAATGAGCAGTTCTTC. Translated, it gives CASTEGGNEQFF.

This clonotype was seen ten or more times. V and J are TRBV6-2 or TRBV6-3 and TRBJ2-4; 9 nucleotides align to TRBD2. CDR1 and CDR2 (germline): MNHEY, SVGEGT. V dropped 2 bases and J dropped 7; count of bases not matched to a gene: 3. This CDR3 contains 14 residues. CDR3 DNA: TGTGCCAGCAGTTACCTAGCGGGAAGCAACATTCAGTACTTC. Translated: CASSYLAGSNIQYF.

The table lists this clonotype with a few counts. This chain uses TRBV20-1 with TRBJ2-5, with 8 bases matching TRBD1. Losses at the gene ends were 3 bases for V and 5 bases for J; bases not matched to a gene: 2. Germline V CDR1 and CDR2: DFQATT, SNEGSKA (reference sequence). The CDR3 length is 12 residues. The CDR3 region is CSASRQGETQYF. In DNA, the CDR3 is TGCAGTGCTAGTAGACAGGGGGAGACCCAGTACTTC.

This clonotype showed up many times. This chain joins TRBV20-1 and TRBJ2-7; TRBD1 matches at 7 bases. CDR1 and CDR2 from the germline V gene are DFQATT and SNEGSKA (reference sequence). V was clipped by 1 base and J by 5 bases; unmatched bases: 8. The CDR3 is made up of 14 amino acids. CDR3 in amino acids: CSARATGFIDEQYF. The CDR3, as DNA: TGCAGTGCTAGAGCGACAGGGTTTATCGACGAGCAGTACTTC.

This clonotype was counted at least ten times. The chain has TRBV28 and TRBJ1-6; TRBD1 matches at 8 bases. Germline V gene lookup returns CDR1 MDHEN and CDR2 SYDVKM. The trim removed 3 bases at V and 9 bases at J, leaving 7 bases unmatched. The CDR3 totals 15 residues. The CDR3, as DNA: TGTGCCAGCAGTTTTCAACAGGGGGTCGGTTCACCCCTCCACTTT. It yields the protein CASSFQQGVGSPLHF.

The chain combines TRBV15 with TRBJ2-5; 10 bases fit TRBD1. V gave up 2 bases and J gave up 5 bases; unmatched junction bases: 8. The CDR3 length is 16 residues. The germline V gene has CDR1 LNHNV and CDR2 YYDKDF (reference sequence). CDR3 nucleotides: TGTGCCACCAGCAGATCTAAGGACAGGGGGTCGGAGACCCAGTACTTC. This codes for CATSRSKDRGSETQYF.

This clonotype occurred many times. The rearrangement uses TRBV6-1 and TRBJ1-4; unclear D gene. V lost 10 bases and J lost 0, with 9 bases in between. The CDR3 consists of 13 residues. Germline loops: CDR1 MNHNS, CDR2 SASEGT. The CDR3 sequence: CAIRSATNEKLFF. CDR3 DNA sequence: TGTGCCATCAGAAGCGCAACTAATGAAAAACTGTTTTTT.

This clonotype came up many times. The chain carries TRBV6-1 and TRBJ2-1; 14 nucleotides agree with TRBD2. Germline V lookup: CDR1 MNHNS, CDR2 SASEGT. CDR3 size: 15 residues. J gave up 6 bases and V 8 bases, and 6 bases lay outside the gene matches. CDR3 coding DNA: TGTGCCAGCCATCATGGGACTAGCGGGAGCAATGAGCAGTTCTTC. This encodes CASHHGTSGSNEQFF.

This clonotype was counted only a few times. The chain recombines TRBV7-2 with TRBJ2-1, with D perhaps matching TRBD2 (5 bases). CDR3 length equals 14 residues. V dropped 3 bases and J dropped 7 bases, with 13 bases sitting between them. Germline V gene data show CDR1 as SGHTA and CDR2 as FQGNSA. Written as DNA, the CDR3 is TGTGCCAGCAGCTTCGTACTAGTTGGTAATGAGCAGTTCTTC. Amino acid sequence: CASSFVLVGNEQFF.